These 20 T cell receptor beta chains originate from one sample sequenced in a study of CD8+ T cells in alopecia areata. Regarding treatment: oral pan-JAK inhibitor, 5-10 mg twice daily. Extracted RNA was reverse transcribed into cDNA, the sequencing template. Libraries were prepared by immunoSEQ multiplex PCR; TCRdb keeps only in-frame clonotypes and omits some of them. The sample records 110,000 to 150,000 clones, nearly 55% being singletons. This sample comprised CD8+ T cells sorted from blood, obtained at week 4, from a patient treated with tofacitinib. The source of these receptors is a human donor with alopecia areata.

The chain recombines TRBV11-2 with TRBJ1-1, with D hard to call. The V end was cut by 2 bases, the J end by 2 bases, with 9 bases between. Germline CDR1 is SGHAT and CDR2 is FQNNGV. The CDR3 is made up of 14 amino acids. CDR3 sequence (DNA): TGTGCCAGCAGCTTATTGGAGGGAAACACTGAAGCTTTCTTT. This gives the protein CASSLLEGNTEAFF.

This clone was seen only a few times. The CDR3 DNA sequence: TGTGCCAGCAGCTTCGGAGACACCTACACAGATACGCAGTATTTT. Residues: CASSFGDTYTDTQYF. The chain carries TRBV13 and TRBJ2-3; D call uncertain. Trimming left V 3 bases short and J 2 bases short, with 12 bases between. This CDR3 has 15 amino acids. The germline gives CDR1 PRHDT, CDR2 FYEKMQ (reference sequence).

This clone was counted at least ten times. This chain's CDR3 is CASSQDRGGEETQYF. In nucleotides, the CDR3 is TGTGCCAGCAGCCAAGATAGAGGAGGGGAAGAGACCCAGTACTTC. This chain uses TRBV4-2 with TRBJ2-5, with D maybe TRBD2 (6 bases). Looked up from germline, CDR1 is LGHNA and CDR2 is YNFKEQ. CDR3 length equals 15 residues. V was shortened by 0 bases and J by 3 bases, with 11 bases between the two germline ends.

To note about this clone: Germline and junction disagree at one end, which may indicate a read error. The chain carries TRBV7-9 and TRBJ2-7; D remains ambiguous. Germline V lookup: CDR1 SEHNR, CDR2 FQNEAQ (reference sequence). This CDR3 has 14 amino acids. The DNA for the CDR3 is TGTGCCAGCAGCTTAGTTCTATCCCCCTTGGACCCGAACTTC. Encoded protein: CASSLVLSPLDPNF.

The V and J genes are TRBV27 and TRBJ2-1, with 7 bases fitting TRBD1. The CDR3 length is 17 residues. The germline V gene has CDR1 MNHEY and CDR2 SMNVEV (reference sequence). V lost 3 bases to trimming and J lost 1 base; unmatched junction nucleotides: 9. In DNA, the CDR3 is TGTGCCAGCAGTTTGGGCATCGGGACAGCATCCTACAATGAGCAGTTCTTC. It yields the protein CASSLGIGTASYNEQFF.

The V and J genes are TRBV5-6 and TRBJ2-5; 7 nucleotides line up with TRBD2. The CDR3 runs to 15 residues. The junction had 5 bases not matched to a gene; V was cut back by 1 base and J by 2 bases. Per the germline V gene, CDR1 is SGHDT and CDR2 is YYEEEE. The CDR3 is CASSLMTSTQETQYF. CDR3 nucleotide sequence: TGTGCCAGCAGCTTGATGACTAGCACACAAGAGACCCAGTACTTC.

The V call is TRBV27, the J call TRBJ1-4; unclear D gene. The length of the CDR3 is 14 residues. Germline CDR1 is MNHEY and CDR2 is SMNVEV (reference sequence). The germline V and J ends were trimmed by 6 bases and 4 bases, with 12 bases remaining between them. CDR3 protein: CASSPTHRNEKLFF. The CDR3 DNA is TGTGCCAGCAGCCCGACACATCGTAATGAAAAACTGTTTTTT. The whole variable domain, remainder taken from reference TRBV27 and TRBJ1-4, is EAQVTQNPRYLITVTGKKLTVTCSQNMNHEYMSWYRQDPGLGLRQIYYSMNVEVTDKGDVPEGYKVSRKEKRNFPLILESPSPNQTSLYFCASSPTHRNEKLFFGSGTQLSVL.

The chain recombines TRBV18 with TRBJ2-7; 8 nucleotides align to TRBD1. Unmatched junction bases numbered 6, after V lost 4 bases and J lost 4 bases. Germline CDR1 KGHSH, CDR2 LQKENI. The CDR3 runs 14 residues. CDR3 amino acids: CASSLGDRFYEQYF. The CDR3 coding sequence is TGTGCCAGCTCACTAGGGGACAGGTTTTACGAGCAGTACTTC.

The sample holds a few counts of this clone. This chain links TRBV7-6 with TRBJ1-1, with a tentative D call TRBD1 (6 bases). This CDR3 has 15 amino acids. CDR1 and CDR2 (germline): SGHVS, FNYEAQ. The V end lost 0 bases, the J end lost 5 bases, and 13 bases lay between the germline ends. CDR3 DNA: TGTGCCAGCAGCTTAGCGAGTGGGGGCGGGACTGAAGCTTTCTTT. It is translated as CASSLASGGGTEAFF.

This clone was seen a handful of times. The chain couples TRBV25-1 to TRBJ2-1, with D uncertain. Trimming removed 8 bases from V and 6 bases from J, with 8 bases in between. The length of the CDR3 is 11 residues. Germline CDR1 is MGHDK and CDR2 is SYGVNS. The CDR3 protein is CASGYGNEQFF. Written as DNA, the CDR3 is TGTGCCAGCGGGTACGGCAATGAGCAGTTCTTC.

V is TRBV6-5 and J is TRBJ1-1; tentative D call: TRBD1 (5 bases). Germline loops: CDR1 MNHEY, CDR2 SVGAGI. With 8 bases removed from V and 1 base from J, the gap between germline ends came to 14 bases. The CDR3 totals 14 residues. The CDR3 spells CASGYRIPNTEAFF. CDR3 coding DNA: TGTGCCAGCGGGTACAGGATCCCGAACACTGAAGCTTTCTTT.

The chain links TRBV14 to TRBJ1-6; D not resolved. Trimming took 1 base from V and 9 from J, leaving 10 bases between them. There are 14 residues in the CDR3. Germline V gives CDR1 SGHDN, CDR2 FVKESK. For the CDR3, the DNA is TGTGCCAGCAGCCAAGTAGGACTGGTTTCACCCCTCCACTTT. Translation: CASSQVGLVSPLHF.

The CDR3 DNA reads TGTGCCAGCAGTTTATCGATCCCGCCTGGAAACACCATATATTTT. Translating it yields CASSLSIPPGNTIYF. The J gene is TRBJ1-3, the V gene TRBV27; no clear D gene. The CDR3 runs to 15 residues. CDR1 and CDR2 from the germline V gene are MNHEY and SMNVEV (reference sequence). Trimming stripped 0 bases from V and 2 bases from J, with 8 bases between.

V usage is TRBV30 and J usage is TRBJ1-1; the D gene is possibly TRBD1 (5 bases). CDR1 is GTSNPN, CDR2 SVGIG, per germline (reference sequence). V lost 4 bases and J lost 0, with 15 bases in between. This CDR3 has 15 amino acids. The CDR3 DNA is TGTGCCTGGATCACCCCGGGGGGGATGAACACTGAAGCTTTCTTT. This codes for CAWITPGGMNTEAFF. The full variable domain, in which reference TRBV30 and TRBJ1-1 provide the parts outside the CDR3, is SQTIHQWPATLVQPVGSPLSLECTVEGTSNPNLYWYRQAAGRGLQLLFYSVGIGQISSEVPQNLSASRPQDRQFILSSKKLLLSDSGFYLCAWITPGGMNTEAFFGQGTRLTVV.

The table lists this clone with a few counts. The chain employs TRBV7-9 and TRBJ1-2; TRBD1 is a possible D gene (5 bases). Deletions cut 4 bases from V and 10 bases from J, with 10 bases between. Germline-derived CDR1 and CDR2 are SEHNR and FQNEAQ (reference sequence). The CDR3 totals 11 residues. DNA of the CDR3: TGTGCCAGCAGCTCGGGACTCCTCTACACCTTC. Encoded protein: CASSSGLLYTF.

V gene TRBV27 combines with J gene TRBJ2-1; D possibly corresponds to TRBD1 (5 bases). V was shortened by 6 bases and J by 0 bases, with 9 bases between the two germline ends. Germline V gene lookup returns CDR1 MNHEY and CDR2 SMNVEV (reference sequence). The CDR3 consists of 14 residues. The CDR3 DNA sequence: TGTGCCAGCAGCCTGACAGCCTCCTACAATGAGCAGTTCTTC. This codes for CASSLTASYNEQFF.

The V and J genes are TRBV5-4 and TRBJ1-5, with unresolved D. CDR3 length: 14 residues. V lost 0 bases and J 8 bases, leaving 12 bases between the germline ends. Germline lookup yields CDR1 SGHNT and CDR2 YYREEE (reference sequence). The CDR3 coding sequence is TGTGCCAGCAGCTTGGCCGGGAGTGGGGAGCCCCAGCATTTT. This sequence encodes CASSLAGSGEPQHF. Looking up the rest from reference TRBV5-4 and TRBJ1-5 gives the full variable domain: ETGVTQSPTHLIKTRGQQVTLRCSSQSGHNTVSWYQQALGQGPQFIFQYYREEENGRGNFPPRFSGLQFPNYSSELNVNALELDDSALYLCASSLAGSGEPQHFGDGTRLSIL.

The chain is built from TRBV27 and TRBJ1-2; TRBD1 is a possible D gene (6 bases). V gave up 3 bases and J gave up 4 bases, with 12 bases separating them. Germline V gene lookup returns CDR1 MNHEY and CDR2 SMNVEV (reference sequence). The CDR3 is made up of 14 amino acids. CDR3 sequence: CASSFLGQPYGYTF. The CDR3 DNA reads TGTGCCAGCAGTTTCCTTGGACAGCCCTATGGCTACACCTTC.

This chain joins TRBV13 and TRBJ2-7; 9 positions agree with TRBD1. The V segment lost 1 base and the J segment 3 bases; nucleotides outside the gene matches: 4. Looked up from germline, CDR1 is PRHDT and CDR2 is FYEKMQ (reference sequence). The CDR3 contains 15 residues. CDR3 protein: CASSLAGQGYYEQYF. The CDR3 bases are TGTGCCAGCAGCTTAGCGGGACAGGGATACTACGAGCAGTACTTC.

This clone has just a few counts. The chain is built from TRBV29-1 and TRBJ1-1; TRBD1 might be the D (6 bases). The CDR3 contains 14 residues. Germline V gives CDR1 SQVTM, CDR2 ANQGSEA. V was clipped by 6 bases and J by 6 bases, with 20 bases between them. DNA for the CDR3: TGCAGCGTCGCCGATAGGGGGGAGGGGCCTGAAGCTTTCTTT. Protein product: CSVADRGEGPEAFF.